A single sample is the source of the 21 T cell receptor beta chains below, sequenced in a study of blood T cell repertoires in COVID-19 (TCRdb year 2020). The library was prepared using the immunoSEQ multiplex PCR assay. TCRdb retrieved this table from immuneACCESS and kept in-frame rearrangements only. Not all clones are present; in checked studies, unresolved V genes account for under half, and no reason is known for the remainder. Recorded for this sample are some 250,000 clones; around four fifths of them occurred a single time. The ten top clones hold roughly 8.7% of the sample. The sample consisted of peripheral blood. Every receptor here comes from a man between 40 and 49 years old with active or convalescent COVID-19.

This chain uses TRBV11-2 with TRBJ2-5; 10 positions match TRBD2. J was trimmed by 2 bases and V by 2 bases; bases with no gene match: 5. Germline CDR1 is SGHAT and CDR2 is FQNNGV. The CDR3 runs to 16 residues. Written as DNA, the CDR3 is TGTGCCAGCAGCTTATCTCTAGCGGGAGTGCAAGAGACCCAGTACTTC. Translated, it gives CASSLSLAGVQETQYF. Together with reference TRBV11-2 and TRBJ2-5, the CDR3 gives the full variable domain: EAGVAQSPRYKIIEKRQSVAFWCNPISGHATLYWYQQILGQGPKLLIQFQNNGVVDDSQLPKDRFSAERLKGVDSTLKIQPAKLEDSAVYLCASSLSLAGVQETQYFGPGTRLLVL.

V usage is TRBV7-3 and J usage is TRBJ2-3, with unresolved D. Germline loops: CDR1 SGHTA, CDR2 FQGTGA. V was shortened by 2 bases and J by 5 bases, with 14 bases between the two germline ends. The CDR3 contains 15 residues. The CDR3 sequence is CASSLLGQPGDTQYF. The CDR3 bases are TGTGCCAGCAGCTTACTTGGCCAACCGGGAGATACGCAGTATTTT.

V is TRBV19 and J is TRBJ1-3; D call uncertain. Germline V CDR1 and CDR2: LNHDA, SQIVND (reference sequence). Trimming left V 2 bases short and J 10 bases short, with 15 bases between. The CDR3 contains 14 residues. The CDR3 nucleotides are TGTGCCAGTAGTATAACCTCGGTTGAAACGACCATATATTTT. Its translation is CASSITSVETTIYF.

The V gene is TRBV10-3, the J gene TRBJ1-1, with TRBD1 as a possible D gene (5 bases). Germline V gives CDR1 ENHRY, CDR2 SYGVKD. The CDR3 contains 12 residues. Trimming took off 10 bases at V and 2 bases at J, with 11 bases between the two ends. The CDR3 protein is CATGGGNTEAFF. The CDR3 nucleotides read TGTGCCACCGGGGGAGGAAACACTGAAGCTTTCTTT.

This clone was found once. The J gene is TRBJ2-7, the V gene TRBV5-1; a weak D match, TRBD2 (5 bases). Germline values: CDR1 SGHRS, CDR2 YFSETQ. This CDR3 region has 13 residues. V was shortened by 6 bases and J by 3 bases, with 13 bases between the two germline ends. This CDR3 reads CASTDGGLYEQYF. The CDR3 DNA reads as TGCGCCAGCACGGACGGCGGGCTCTACGAGCAGTACTTC.

The V call is TRBV2, the J call TRBJ1-1; D is possibly TRBD1 (6 bases). The V and J ends lost 10 bases and 2 bases respectively, with 14 bases between them. The germline V gene encodes CDR1 SNHLY and CDR2 FYNNEI. CDR3 size: 13 residues. The CDR3 reads CAKSRTDNTEAFF. As DNA, the CDR3 is TGTGCCAAGTCCCGGACAGACAACACTGAAGCTTTCTTT.

This chain joins TRBV24-1 and TRBJ1-2; D remains unclear. The CDR3 loop spans 13 amino acids. V lost 2 bases, J lost 6 bases, and 9 bases lay in between. The germline V gene encodes CDR1 KGHDR and CDR2 SFDVKD. This CDR3 reads CATSDSDWNGYTF. The CDR3 bases are TGTGCCACCAGTGATTCGGACTGGAATGGCTACACCTTC.

The gene calls are TRBV4-1 and TRBJ2-7; no clear D. The CDR3 has 13 amino acids. CDR1 and CDR2 (germline): MGHRA, YSYEKL. With 1 base removed from V and 1 base from J, the gap between germline ends came to 5 bases. The CDR3 region is CASSQVVSYEQYF. DNA for the CDR3: TGCGCCAGCAGCCAAGTAGTTTCCTACGAGCAGTACTTC.

V gene TRBV3-1 (or the pseudogene TRBV3-2) combines with J gene TRBJ2-7; D possibly corresponds to TRBD1 (6 bases). This CDR3 region has 17 residues. V was shortened by 2 bases and J by 0 bases, with 17 bases between the two germline ends. Germline-derived CDR1 and CDR2 are LGHDT and YNNKEL (reference sequence). The CDR3 region has the DNA TGTGCCAGCAGCCAACGGCCAGGACAGATGAACTCCTACGAGCAGTACTTC. The encoded protein is CASSQRPGQMNSYEQYF.

The rearrangement links TRBV2 to TRBJ1-2, with D perhaps TRBD1 (5 bases). The CDR3 is 14 residues long. The V gene's germline CDR1 is SNHLY and CDR2 FYNNEI. V dropped 6 bases and J dropped 2 bases, with 13 bases sitting between them. The CDR3 region has the DNA TGTGCCAGCAGCCGCACCCCAGGGAACTATGGCTACACCTTC. Protein product: CASSRTPGNYGYTF.

V usage is TRBV5-4 and J usage is TRBJ1-1, with 7 positions matching TRBD1. CDR1 SGHNT and CDR2 YYREEE come from the germline V gene (reference sequence). Losses at the gene ends were 3 bases for V and 5 bases for J; bases not matched to a gene: 13. This CDR3 region has 16 residues. CDR3 protein: CASSSSQTGARTEAFF. DNA for the CDR3: TGTGCCAGCAGCTCCTCTCAAACAGGGGCGCGAACTGAAGCTTTCTTT.

CDR3 amino acids: CASSPGGQGSFSGELFF. CDR3 nucleotides: TGCGCCAGCAGTCCTGGGGGACAGGGGAGTTTCAGCGGGGAGCTGTTTTTT. This chain uses TRBV10-1 with TRBJ2-2; TRBD1 aligns across 10 bases. CDR3 length: 17 amino acids. The germline CDR1 and CDR2 sequences are WNHNN and SYGVQD (reference sequence). After removal of 5 bases from V and 7 bases from J, the junction contained 13 bases not matched to a gene.

The J gene is TRBJ1-4, the V gene TRBV6-5; D is uncertain. The germline V gene has CDR1 MNHEY and CDR2 SVGAGI. Trimming took 2 bases from V and 4 from J, leaving 14 bases between them. CDR3 length equals 16 residues. CDR3 DNA: TGTGCCAGCAGTTACCCTCGGAGTTGGAGTAATGAAAAACTGTTTTTT. Translated: CASSYPRSWSNEKLFF.

The chain carries TRBV13 and TRBJ1-5; weak D call: TRBD1 (6 bases). Germline V lookup: CDR1 PRHDT, CDR2 FYEKMQ (reference sequence). Trimming shortened V by 3 bases and J by 7 bases, and 10 bases separated the two germline ends. The CDR3 sequence is 13 residues long. Here the CDR3 DNA reads TGTGCCAGCAGCTTTCAGGGGAACCAGCCCCAGCATTTT. Its translation is CASSFQGNQPQHF. Drawing the rest from reference TRBV13 and TRBJ1-5, the complete variable domain is AAGVIQSPRHLIKEKRETATLKCYPIPRHDTVYWYQQGPGQDPQFLISFYEKMQSDKGSIPDRFSAQQFSDYHSELNMSSLELGDSALYFCASSFQGNQPQHFGDGTRLSIL.

The rearrangement links TRBV7-2 to TRBJ2-1; the D gene is possibly TRBD2 (5 bases). Per germline, CDR1 SGHTA and CDR2 FQGNSA. V was cut by 1 base and J by 8 bases, with 18 bases left in between. The CDR3 has 16 residues. CDR3 loop: CASSLGTRVIRHEQFF. CDR3 nucleotide sequence: TGTGCCAGCAGCTTAGGGACGAGGGTTATCCGACATGAGCAGTTCTTC.

V usage is TRBV7-2 and J usage is TRBJ2-5; 8 nucleotides match TRBD2. Losses at the gene ends were 3 bases for V and 1 base for J; bases not matched to a gene: 4. The CDR3 has 15 amino acids. Germline values: CDR1 SGHTA, CDR2 FQGNSA. Here the CDR3 reads CASSFGSGAQETQYF. For the CDR3, the DNA is TGTGCCAGCAGCTTTGGTAGCGGGGCCCAAGAGACCCAGTACTTC. Full variable domain (rest looked up from reference TRBV7-2 and TRBJ2-5): GAGVSQSPSNKVTEKGKDVELRCDPISGHTALYWYRQSLGQGLEFLIYFQGNSAPDKSGLPSDRFSAERTGGSVSTLTIQRTQQEDSAVYLCASSFGSGAQETQYFGPGTRLLVL.

This clone appeared a few times. This chain joins TRBV7-8 and TRBJ2-7; a weak D match, TRBD1 (6 bases). V dropped 1 base and J dropped 4 bases, with 11 bases sitting between them. Germline CDR1 is SGHVS and CDR2 is FQNEAQ. CDR3 length: 14 residues. In DNA form, the CDR3 reads TGTGCCAGCAGCTTAGGAGGGACACCATACGAGCAGTACTTC. This encodes CASSLGGTPYEQYF.

This sequence joins TRBV29-1 and TRBJ1-4; no clear D gene. CDR1 is SQVTM, CDR2 ANQGSEA, per germline. The CDR3 totals 13 residues. The V gene lost 6 bases and the J gene lost 7 bases, with 15 bases spanning the gap. CDR3 nucleotide sequence: TGCAGCGTCCCCGGGTCCGAGGGTGAAAAACTGTTTTTT. Amino acids: CSVPGSEGEKLFF. Full variable domain (missing parts from reference TRBV29-1 and TRBJ1-4): SAVISQKPSRDICQRGTSLTIQCQVDSQVTMMFWYRQQPGQSLTLIATANQGSEATYESGFVIDKFPISRPNLTFSTLTVSNMSPEDSSIYLCSVPGSEGEKLFFGSGTQLSVL.

CDR3 coding DNA: TGTGCCACCAGCAGAGGACAGGGGGTAACCTACGAGCAGTACTTC. Translated: CATSRGQGVTYEQYF. J is TRBJ2-7 and V is TRBV15; TRBD1 agrees at 9 bases. Losses at the gene ends were 1 base for V and 2 bases for J; bases not matched to a gene: 3. Per germline, CDR1 LNHNV and CDR2 YYDKDF (reference sequence). This CDR3 region has 15 residues.

The chain couples TRBV19 to TRBJ2-5, with TRBD1 identical over 9 bases. V trimming: 10 bases; J trimming: 4 bases; junction bases outside the gene matches: 19. The CDR3 runs 17 residues. The germline V gene encodes CDR1 LNHDA and CDR2 SQIVND (reference sequence). CDR3 protein: CATGRGKQGALSETQYF. In nucleotides, the CDR3 is TGTGCCACTGGGAGGGGAAAACAGGGGGCTTTATCAGAGACCCAGTACTTC. Drawing the rest from reference TRBV19 and TRBJ2-5, the complete variable domain is DGGITQSPKYLFRKEGQNVTLSCEQNLNHDAMYWYRQDPGQGLRLIYYSQIVNDFQKGDIAEGYSVSREKKESFPLTVTSAQKNPTAFYLCATGRGKQGALSETQYFGPGTRLLVL.

V gene TRBV5-4 combines with J gene TRBJ2-3, with 10 positions matching TRBD2. The germline V gene has CDR1 SGHNT and CDR2 YYREEE (reference sequence). The CDR3 totals 15 residues. Trimming at V came to 3 bases and at J to 1 base, leaving 2 bases not matched to a gene. This CDR3 reads CASSSGLAGTDTQYF. For the CDR3, the DNA is TGTGCCAGCAGCTCAGGACTAGCGGGCACAGATACGCAGTATTTT.